This T cell receptor beta chain is drawn from a study of cytomegalovirus exposure and HLA in healthy donors. Trimming at V came to 5 bases and at J to 3 bases, leaving 9 bases not matched to a gene. The CDR3 length is 17 residues. Germline CDR1 SNHLY, CDR2 FYNNEI. The study's findings and limits: An analysis that came later showed most CMV-associated TCR beta chains appearing HLA-restricted.

About this clone itself: As yet, its antigen is unknown.

It was with 60 Vbeta and 13 Jbeta primers that the PCR ran. Assay: immunoSEQ multiplex PCR; the TCRdb copy retains only in-frame clones and omits some. The repertoire consists of approximately 150,000 clones, with 68% occurring once and the leading ten covering less than 1.5%. Sequenced material: PBMCs. The J gene is TRBJ1-6, the V gene TRBV2; TRBD1 aligns across 8 bases. This TCR was recovered from a man between 45 and 60 years old in good health and CMV-seronegative. CDR3 coding DNA: TGTGCCAGCAGTCCTGACAGGGGACTTCACTATAATTCACCCCTCCACTTT. Translation gives CASSPDRGLHYNSPLHF.